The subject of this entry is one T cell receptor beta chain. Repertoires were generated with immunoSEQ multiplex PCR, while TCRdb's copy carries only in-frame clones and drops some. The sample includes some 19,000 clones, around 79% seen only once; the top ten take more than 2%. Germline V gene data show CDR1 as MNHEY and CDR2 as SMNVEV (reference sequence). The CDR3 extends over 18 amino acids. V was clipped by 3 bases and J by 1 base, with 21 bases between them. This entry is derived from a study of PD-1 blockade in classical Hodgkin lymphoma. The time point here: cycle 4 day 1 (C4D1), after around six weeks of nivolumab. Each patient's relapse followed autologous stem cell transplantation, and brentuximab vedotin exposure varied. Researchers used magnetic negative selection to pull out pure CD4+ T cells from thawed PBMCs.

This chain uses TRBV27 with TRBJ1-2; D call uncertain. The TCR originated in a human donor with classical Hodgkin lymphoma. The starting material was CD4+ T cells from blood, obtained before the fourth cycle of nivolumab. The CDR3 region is CASSFLTQIQSLNYGYTF. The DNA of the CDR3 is TGTGCCAGCAGTTTTTTAACCCAAATCCAATCACTTAACTATGGCTACACCTTC.